The entry that follows covers one T cell receptor (beta chain) sequence. Its antigen is undetermined. The data originate from a study of human CD8 memory T cell subsets. Study outcomes and limitations: Only minimal overlap was seen between the stem-like memory and the precursor exhausted T cell repertoires. Compared with precursor exhausted T cells, stem-like memory T cells were suggested by Chao1 estimates to be more diverse.

The CDR3 totals 11 residues. Germline CDR1 is MDHEN and CDR2 is SYDVKM. It was CCR7+ PD-1+ TIGIT+ early memory CD8+ T cells with exhausted-like traits that constituted TPEX cells. The PBMC were obtained by density gradient separation from buffy coats of healthy donors. Preparation of the TCR beta libraries relied on UMI-labeled 5' RACE. Methods used by the authors: Per TCR beta library, functional CDR3 beta clonotypes numbered roughly 2,800 to 20,000. TCRdb reprocessed the 5' RACE reads and keeps a single row for each CDR3 protein, giving no DNA. For this entry, the V and J calls and clone size follow TCRdb and not the study's own pipeline. Found here are roughly 5,000 distinct CDR3 sequences; the top ten clones hold 15% to 20%.

The gene calls are TRBV28 and TRBJ2-3. The origin of this receptor is a human donor in good health. Sequences were obtained from CD8+ T cells from PBMCs. The CDR3 loop reads CASSDADTQYF.